One TCR beta chain is described in this entry. The use of a sample-barcoded 5' primer and a J-beta primer mix characterized a second PCR of roughly 6 to 11 cycles. Each CDR3 protein is one row after TCRdb ran MiXCR on the 5' RACE reads. The sample holds approximately 960,000 distinct CDR3 sequences, almost 30% seen once. This sample stems from a study of blood T cells in healthy people across ages. Each sample had at least 6 million PBMCs isolated. The CDR3 sequence is 17 residues long. CDR1 SGHVS and CDR2 FQNEAQ come from the germline V gene. A further study also used this sample, focusing on T cells of mothers and their children. This second study notes: Three mothers and their six children, all healthy Caucasians, donated. Per child, roughly 3 million TCR beta CDR3 reads were obtained, against over 9 million per mother.

The gene calls are TRBV7-8 and TRBJ2-5; D gene uncertain. The closer fit of TRBJ2-7 to the DNA end suggests the J call may be wrong. Sequencing was performed on blood. The clonotype comes from a woman in her thirties or forties in good health. CDR3 bases: TGTGCCAGCAGCTTGTTCTGGACGCGTGGCACCTCGTACGAGCAGTACTTC. Protein product: CASSLFWTRGTSYEQYF.